The 28 T cell receptor beta chains presented below share a single source sample, sequenced in a study of T cell responses to AZD1222 COVID-19 vaccine (dated by TCRdb to about 2021). Libraries were prepared through the immunoSEQ multiplex PCR assay. TCRdb mirrors the immuneACCESS table, restricted to in-frame sequences. Some clones are absent from its copies; in checked studies, under half trace to an unresolved V gene, and the reason for the others is unknown. For this sample the table gives approximately 140,000 clones, of which around nine tenths were detected only once. Clones ranked in the top ten supply roughly 3.2% of the sample. The time point label for this specimen denotes: about 28 days (+/-7) after the second vaccine dose. Sample: peripheral blood, taken 28 days after the second AZD1222 dose. The source is an adult who received the AZD1222 COVID-19 vaccine.

The rearrangement uses TRBV15 and TRBJ1-3, with TRBD1 as a possible D gene (6 bases). V was trimmed by 9 bases and J by 4 bases, leaving 16 bases between them. The CDR3 extends over 14 amino acids. Germline V CDR1 and CDR2: LNHNV, YYDKDF (reference sequence). The CDR3 spells CATSGEGQGNTIYF. The CDR3 DNA sequence: TGTGCCACGAGCGGGGAGGGACAAGGAAACACCATATATTTT.

This clone appeared once. J is TRBJ1-1 and V is TRBV19, with D possibly TRBD1 on 5 matching bases. V was cut by 10 bases and J by 0 bases, with 9 bases left in between. There are 12 residues in the CDR3. The germline CDR1 and CDR2 sequences are LNHDA and SQIVND (reference sequence). CDR3 sequence reads: CATLTVNTEAFF. CDR3 in DNA: TGTGCCACCTTGACAGTGAACACTGAAGCTTTCTTT.

Here the CDR3 reads CASSLYSGDSYEQYF. The DNA for the CDR3 is TGCGCCAGCAGCTTGTATAGCGGAGACTCCTACGAGCAGTACTTC. The chain employs TRBV5-1 and TRBJ2-7, with D tentatively TRBD2 (6 bases). The CDR3 totals 15 residues. V was pared by 1 base and J by 0 bases, with 11 bases between. Germline CDR1 is SGHRS and CDR2 is YFSETQ.

The chain is built from TRBV6-5 and TRBJ2-1, with D hard to call. Trimming cost V 5 bases and J 0 bases, with 11 bases left between them. Germline V lookup: CDR1 MNHEY, CDR2 SVGAGI. The CDR3 is 15 amino acids. CDR3: CASSPSRPSYNEQFF. The CDR3 DNA sequence: TGTGCCAGCAGTCCCTCAAGACCCTCCTACAATGAGCAGTTCTTC.

In this sample, this clone turned up once. This chain uses TRBV12-5 with TRBJ1-1, with a tentative D call TRBD1 (5 bases). The ends were cut back, 6 bases at V and 5 bases at J, with 16 bases in the middle. This CDR3 region has 14 residues. Germline V lookup: CDR1 LGHNT, CDR2 FRNRAP. This CDR3 is CASGETGGLTEAFF. CDR3 nucleotides: TGTGCTAGTGGGGAGACGGGGGGTTTAACTGAAGCTTTCTTT.

The chain links TRBV5-6 to TRBJ1-1; D is ambiguous. This CDR3 has 12 amino acids. Germline CDR1 SGHDT, CDR2 YYEEEE. V lost 4 bases and J 6 bases, leaving 10 bases between the germline ends. CDR3 region: CASSGSGAEAFF. The CDR3 DNA sequence: TGTGCCAGCAGCGGTAGTGGGGCTGAAGCTTTCTTT.

The chain is built from TRBV14 and TRBJ1-6, with 10 bases that match TRBD1. The CDR3 loop spans 18 amino acids. The junction had 7 bases not matched to a gene; V was cut back by 0 bases and J by 5 bases. Per the germline V gene, CDR1 is SGHDN and CDR2 is FVKESK. The CDR3 sequence is CASSQDWWDRGDNSPLHF. Written as DNA, the CDR3 is TGTGCCAGCAGCCAAGATTGGTGGGACAGGGGCGATAATTCACCCCTCCACTTT.

CDR3 nucleotides: TGTGCCAGCAGCCCTAGGGGACTAGCGGGGGCCTACGAGCAGTACTTC. It is translated as CASSPRGLAGAYEQYF. The chain links TRBV5-8 to TRBJ2-7, with 14 bases aligning to TRBD2. The germline CDR1 and CDR2 sequences are SGHTS and YDEGEE. V lost 4 bases to trimming and J lost 2 bases; unmatched junction nucleotides: 5. The CDR3 is made up of 16 amino acids.

The V gene is TRBV4-1, the J gene TRBJ2-7, with 8 bases identical to TRBD1. The germline V gene encodes CDR1 MGHRA and CDR2 YSYEKL. The CDR3 is made up of 15 amino acids. With 4 bases clipped from V and 2 bases from J, the junction kept 7 bases outside the gene matches. CDR3: CASSPGQVFPYEQYF. The CDR3 DNA is TGCGCCAGCAGCCCGGGACAGGTATTTCCCTACGAGCAGTACTTC.

The chain uses TRBV3-1 (or the pseudogene TRBV3-2) and TRBJ1-2; no reliable D call. V lost 4 bases and J 6 bases, leaving 6 bases between the germline ends. The CDR3 contains 11 residues. Per the germline V gene, CDR1 is LGHDT and CDR2 is YNNKEL (reference sequence). The CDR3 sequence is CASSLSDGYTF. In DNA, the CDR3 is TGTGCCAGCAGCCTATCCGATGGCTACACCTTC.

This rearrangement joins TRBV7-9 to TRBJ1-2, with D unresolved. Deletions cut 2 bases from V and 0 bases from J, with 10 bases between. CDR1 and CDR2 from the germline V gene are SEHNR and FQNEAQ (reference sequence). The CDR3 has 15 residues. CDR3 residues: CASSLTTATNYGYTF. The CDR3 DNA follows: TGTGCCAGCAGCTTAACTACGGCAACTAACTATGGCTACACCTTC.

The chain links TRBV27 to TRBJ1-4, with no clear D. V was clipped by 6 bases and J by 0 bases, with 14 bases between them. Germline V CDR1 and CDR2: MNHEY, SMNVEV (reference sequence). The CDR3 has 16 amino acids. The DNA of the CDR3 is TGTGCCAGCAGCCCATATCTTGGAGCAACTAATGAAAAACTGTTTTTT. Amino acid sequence: CASSPYLGATNEKLFF.

V and J are TRBV19 and TRBJ2-7, with a weak D call TRBD2 (6 bases). CDR1 and CDR2 (germline): LNHDA, SQIVND (reference sequence). CDR3 length: 15 amino acids. V was shortened by 3 bases and J by 0 bases, with 12 bases between the two germline ends. CDR3 nucleotide sequence: TGTGCCAGTAGTATCCGGGACGGGAGCTCCTACGAGCAGTACTTC. As protein: CASSIRDGSSYEQYF.

J is TRBJ1-4 and V is TRBV6-5; no clear D gene. The CDR3 has 13 residues. V gave up 11 bases and J gave up 4 bases, with 14 bases separating them. Per the germline V gene, CDR1 is MNHEY and CDR2 is SVGAGI. This CDR3 reads CAGLDGSNEKLFF. The CDR3 DNA is TGTGCCGGGTTGGACGGAAGTAATGAAAAACTGTTTTTT.

The chain links TRBV3-1 (or the pseudogene TRBV3-2) to TRBJ2-7; 12 positions agree with TRBD2. V lost 4 bases to trimming and J lost 7 bases; unmatched junction nucleotides: 5. CDR1 LGHDT and CDR2 YNNKEL come from the germline V gene (reference sequence). The CDR3 consists of 14 residues. CDR3 sequence reads: CASSPRGLAGEQYF. In DNA form, the CDR3 reads TGTGCCAGCAGCCCGAGAGGACTAGCGGGAGAGCAGTACTTC.

The genes are TRBV6-1 and TRBJ2-5, with TRBD1 identical over 7 bases. CDR3 size: 14 residues. Germline CDR1 and CDR2: MNHNS and SASEGT. Losses at the gene ends were 3 bases for V and 2 bases for J; bases not matched to a gene: 3. The CDR3, as DNA: TGTGCCAGCAGTGAGCCGGGACAGCAAGAGACCCAGTACTTC. Protein sequence: CASSEPGQQETQYF.

This clone was seen once. The rearrangement joins TRBV25-1 to TRBJ2-1; 7 nucleotides agree with TRBD2. Germline V gene lookup returns CDR1 MGHDK and CDR2 SYGVNS. V was pared by 3 bases and J by 15 bases, with 14 bases of the junction left unmatched. The CDR3 covers 14 residues. The CDR3 region is CASSDYSTPGGRFF. The DNA of the CDR3 is TGTGCCAGCAGTGACTACTCGACCCCGGGGGGACGGTTCTTC.

In its sample, this clone was seen a few times. The chain joins TRBV7-6 to TRBJ1-1; no definite D call. This CDR3 has 14 residues. The V gene lost 5 bases and the J gene lost 1 base, with 11 bases spanning the gap. Germline V gives CDR1 SGHVS, CDR2 FNYEAQ. This CDR3 reads CASSPSPGNTEAFF. For the CDR3, the DNA is TGTGCCAGCAGCCCCTCACCCGGGAACACTGAAGCTTTCTTT. Variable domain in full (rest from reference TRBV7-6 and TRBJ1-1): GAGVSQSPRYKVTKRGQDVALRCDPISGHVSLYWYRQALGQGPEFLTYFNYEAQQDKSGLPNDRFSAERPEGSISTLTIQRTEQRDSAMYRCASSPSPGNTEAFFGQGTRLTVV.

The CDR3 here is CASSLTPLYEQYF. CDR3 nucleotide sequence: TGCGCCAGCAGCTTGACACCTCTTTACGAGCAGTACTTC. The chain combines TRBV5-1 with TRBJ2-7, with D unclear. V gave up 1 base and J gave up 4 bases, with 9 bases separating them. This CDR3 contains 13 residues. Germline-derived CDR1 and CDR2 are SGHRS and YFSETQ. Filled out from reference TRBV5-1 and TRBJ2-7, the complete variable domain reads KAGVTQTPRYLIKTRGQQVTLSCSPISGHRSVSWYQQTPGQGLQFLFEYFSETQRNKGNFPGRFSGRQFSNSRSEMNVSTLELGDSALYLCASSLTPLYEQYFGPGTRLTVT.

The sample holds one count of this clone. The chain uses TRBV12-2 and TRBJ2-7; the table's D call, TRBD2, has no DNA check behind it. TRBV12-2 is termed a pseudogene. The CDR3 length is 15 residues. The CDR3 loop reads CASRPLANVDYEQYF. In DNA form, the CDR3 reads TGTGCAAGTCGCCCACTAGCTAATGTTGACTACGAGCAGTACTTC.

The CDR3 reads CASSQEFKRSPSYTQYF. CDR3 nucleotide sequence: TGTGCCAGCAGCCAAGAATTTAAACGGAGCCCTTCATATACGCAGTATTTT. The V and J genes are TRBV3-1 (or the pseudogene TRBV3-2) and TRBJ2-3, with D unclear. CDR1 is LGHDT, CDR2 YNNKEL, per germline (reference sequence). The CDR3 loop spans 17 amino acids. V dropped 0 bases and J dropped 7 bases, with 20 bases sitting between them.

The chain's CDR3 is CASSYRAGRTGELFF. CDR3 nucleotides: TGTGCCAGCAGTTACCGCGCGGGACGCACCGGGGAGCTGTTTTTT. The gene calls are TRBV6-5 and TRBJ2-2; TRBD2 is a possible D gene (6 bases). Germline lookup yields CDR1 MNHEY and CDR2 SVGAGI. The CDR3 spans 15 residues. V lost 2 bases to trimming and J lost 4 bases, with 11 bases between them.

Comment on this clone: One end of the junction varies from germline; a read error may be responsible. The CDR3 is CASSEALPKQGLIF. As DNA, the CDR3 is TGTGCCAGCAGTGAAGCGCTTCCGAAACAGGGGCTTATCTTT. This rearrangement joins TRBV6-1 to TRBJ1-1; 7 positions match TRBD1. The germline V gene has CDR1 MNHNS and CDR2 SASEGT. The CDR3 loop spans 14 amino acids.

This clone came up once. This chain joins TRBV12-3 or TRBV12-4 and TRBJ2-5, with TRBD2 matching over 7 bases. Trimming took 7 bases from V and 1 from J; bases not matched to a gene: 3. The CDR3 loop spans 13 amino acids. Written as DNA, the CDR3 is TGTGCCAGCACTAGCGGTAGCCAAGAGACCCAGTACTTC. Translated: CASTSGSQETQYF.

V usage is TRBV9 and J usage is TRBJ2-7; perhaps TRBD2 as D (6 bases). The CDR3 spans 16 residues. Deletions cut 4 bases from V and 2 bases from J, with 19 bases between. In germline, CDR1 is SGDLS, CDR2 YYNGEE. The CDR3 coding sequence is TGTGCCAGCAGCCCGAGAGAGGAGCCGGGGGCCTACGAGCAGTACTTC. Its translation is CASSPREEPGAYEQYF.

The J gene is TRBJ2-4, the V gene TRBV11-2, with a possible D match to TRBD2 (7 bases). This CDR3 is 16 amino acids long. V was trimmed by 7 bases and J by 1 base, leaving 17 bases between them. Germline loops: CDR1 SGHAT, CDR2 FQNNGV. The DNA of the CDR3 is TGTGCCAGCACCGGGCGGGGGCCAGGGGCCAAAAACATTCAGTACTTC. This encodes CASTGRGPGAKNIQYF.

The V and J genes are TRBV10-3 and TRBJ2-1; either TRBD1 or TRBD2 may fit D (5 bases each). In germline, CDR1 is ENHRY, CDR2 SYGVKD. V lost 6 bases, J lost 3 bases, and 12 bases lay in between. This CDR3 contains 14 residues. The CDR3 sequence is CAIRGDQLYNEQFF. CDR3 sequence (DNA): TGTGCCATCAGGGGGGACCAACTCTACAATGAGCAGTTCTTC.

This clone was picked up one time. The rearrangement links TRBV5-5 to TRBJ1-2; 7 bases map to TRBD1. CDR3 length: 15 amino acids. In germline, CDR1 is SGHKS, CDR2 YYEKEE (reference sequence). Trimming removed 3 bases from V and 0 bases from J; junction bases left unmatched: 5. The CDR3 sequence: CASSSPQGTNYGYTF. The CDR3 nucleotides are TGTGCCAGCAGCTCACCACAGGGGACTAACTATGGCTACACCTTC.